This is a list of T cell receptor beta chains from one sample in a study of chemoradiotherapy in HPV16-positive cancers. TCRdb keeps only in-frame clones here, not all; method: immunoSEQ multiplex PCR. The sample records about 15,000 clones, roughly 88% being singletons. The specimen comprised blood, sampled from a patient who underwent chemoradiotherapy. The receptors were sampled from a human donor with HPV-associated anogenital cancer. CDR3s include the opening cysteine and the closing phenylalanine or tryptophan. D genes are given only for firm matches. Clone size appears in some rows only: once, few, many, or a class for an expanded clone.

d_gene: TRBD1; len: 14; abundance: NA; j_gene: TRBJ1-6; v_gene: TRBV28; CDR3aa: CASSSTRTGFPLHF; CDR3nt: TGTGCCAGCAGTTCCACCCGGACAGGTTTTCCCCTCCACTTT
d_gene: TRBD1; len: 15; abundance: NA; j_gene: TRBJ2-7; v_gene: TRBV27; CDR3aa: CASSVGGQGLHEQYF; CDR3nt: TGTGCCAGCAGTGTCGGGGGACAGGGGCTCCACGAGCAGTACTTC
d_gene: TRBD1; len: 15; abundance: few; j_gene: TRBJ1-6; v_gene: TRBV28; CDR3aa: CASRVIGTDNSPLHF; CDR3nt: TGTGCCAGCAGGGTGATCGGGACAGACAATTCACCCCTCCACTTT
d_gene: TRBD1; len: 14; abundance: NA; j_gene: TRBJ2-7; v_gene: TRBV5-1; CDR3aa: CASRDGTGPYEQYF; CDR3nt: TGCGCCAGCAGGGATGGGACAGGGCCCTACGAGCAGTACTTC
d_gene: TRBD1; len: 17; abundance: NA; j_gene: TRBJ2-7; v_gene: TRBV11-2; CDR3aa: CASSLDFRAGGSYEQYF; CDR3nt: TGTGCCAGCAGCTTAGATTTCAGGGCAGGGGGCTCCTACGAGCAGTACTTC
d_gene: NA; len: 15; abundance: once; j_gene: TRBJ1-1; v_gene: TRBV30; CDR3aa: CAWRALGEFVAEAFF; CDR3nt: TGTGCCTGGAGAGCTCTCGGGGAGTTCGTCGCTGAAGCTTTCTTT
d_gene: NA; len: 11; abundance: NA; j_gene: TRBJ1-1; v_gene: TRBV29-1; CDR3aa: CSVEGDRGAFF; CDR3nt: TGCAGCGTTGAAGGGGATAGAGGAGCTTTCTTT
d_gene: NA; len: 12; abundance: NA; j_gene: TRBJ2-5; v_gene: TRBV6-1; CDR3aa: CASSGRIETQYF; CDR3nt: TGTGCCAGCAGTGGGAGGATAGAGACCCAGTACTTC
d_gene: NA; len: 14; abundance: NA; j_gene: TRBJ1-2; v_gene: TRBV5-4; CDR3aa: CASSSAGNRKDYTF; CDR3nt: TGTGCCAGCAGCAGCGCAGGGAATCGTAAGGACTACACCTTC
d_gene: TRBD1; len: 14; abundance: few; j_gene: TRBJ1-1; v_gene: TRBV6-1; CDR3aa: CASSKGTGGTEAFF; CDR3nt: TGTGCCAGCAGTAAAGGGACAGGGGGCACTGAAGCTTTCTTT
d_gene: TRBD2; len: 17; abundance: once; j_gene: TRBJ2-3; v_gene: TRBV10-1; CDR3aa: CASSESLSLAGAYTQYF; CDR3nt: TGCGCCAGCAGTGAGTCCTTGTCTCTAGCGGGAGCATATACGCAGTATTTT
d_gene: TRBD1; len: 14; abundance: NA; j_gene: TRBJ1-1; v_gene: TRBV28; CDR3aa: CASSLQGVAAEAFF; CDR3nt: TGTGCCAGCAGTTTACAGGGGGTAGCTGCTGAAGCTTTCTTT
d_gene: NA; len: 13; abundance: NA; j_gene: TRBJ1-1; v_gene: TRBV7-9; CDR3aa: CASSELGLGEAFF; CDR3nt: TGTGCCAGCAGCGAATTAGGACTGGGAGAAGCTTTCTTT
d_gene: NA; len: 8; abundance: NA; j_gene: TRBJ1-2; v_gene: TRBV2; CDR3aa: CAGAFYTF; CDR3nt: TGTGCCGGGGCCTTCTACACCTTC
d_gene: NA; len: 15; abundance: NA; j_gene: TRBJ1-1; v_gene: TRBV2; CDR3aa: CASSDLGQLGTEAFF; CDR3nt: TGTGCCAGCAGTGACCTCGGACAGCTTGGAACTGAAGCTTTCTTT
d_gene: NA; len: 17; abundance: NA; j_gene: TRBJ2-3; v_gene: TRBV21-1; CDR3aa: CASSKALGLAPPYTQYF; CDR3nt: TGTGCCAGCAGCAAAGCGCTTGGGCTAGCCCCCCCTTATACGCAGTATTTT
d_gene: NA; len: 14; abundance: NA; j_gene: TRBJ1-4; v_gene: TRBV6-1; CDR3aa: CASRIDSSNEKLFF; CDR3nt: TGTGCCAGCAGAATAGACAGCTCCAATGAAAAACTGTTTTTT
d_gene: NA; len: 15; abundance: NA; j_gene: TRBJ2-7; v_gene: TRBV6-6; CDR3aa: CASSVKLRSSYEQYF; CDR3nt: TGTGCCAGCTCCGTGAAGCTCCGTAGCTCCTACGAGCAGTACTTC
d_gene: NA; len: 14; abundance: NA; j_gene: TRBJ1-6; v_gene: TRBV19; CDR3aa: CASSIRDKNSPLHF; CDR3nt: TGTGCCAGTAGTATCAGGGACAAAAATTCACCCCTCCACTTT
d_gene: NA; len: 11; abundance: NA; j_gene: TRBJ1-2; v_gene: TRBV29-1; CDR3aa: CSVDRDDGYTF; CDR3nt: TGCAGCGTTGACAGGGATGATGGCTACACCTTC
d_gene: NA; len: 14; abundance: NA; j_gene: TRBJ1-1; v_gene: TRBV4-2; CDR3aa: CASSDRMDGVSAFF; CDR3nt: TGTGCCAGCAGCGACCGAATGGACGGCGTGTCGGCTTTCTTT
d_gene: TRBD1; len: 14; abundance: NA; j_gene: TRBJ1-2; v_gene: TRBV29-1; CDR3aa: CSVEDAGQGDGYTF; CDR3nt: TGCAGCGTTGAAGATGCAGGACAGGGGGATGGCTACACCTTC
d_gene: NA; len: 11; abundance: NA; j_gene: TRBJ1-1; v_gene: TRBV28; CDR3aa: CASSFSHEAFF; CDR3nt: TGTGCCAGCAGTTTCTCACATGAAGCTTTCTTT
d_gene: NA; len: 13; abundance: NA; j_gene: TRBJ1-6; v_gene: TRBV2; CDR3aa: CASTAGLNSPLHF; CDR3nt: TGTGCCAGCACAGCGGGTCTGAATTCACCCCTCCACTTT
d_gene: TRBD2; len: 14; abundance: NA; j_gene: TRBJ2-7; v_gene: TRBV6-5; CDR3aa: CASSYGTSAYEQYF; CDR3nt: TGTGCCAGCAGTTACGGGACTAGCGCCTACGAGCAGTACTTC
d_gene: NA; len: 16; abundance: once; j_gene: TRBJ2-7; v_gene: TRBV4-1; CDR3aa: CASSQVMSDTTYEQYF; CDR3nt: TGCGCCAGCAGCCAAGTGATGAGTGACACTACCTACGAGCAGTACTTC
d_gene: NA; len: 13; abundance: once; j_gene: TRBJ2-1; v_gene: TRBV27; CDR3aa: CASRGRNYNEQFF; CDR3nt: TGTGCCAGCAGGGGACGGAACTACAATGAGCAGTTCTTC
d_gene: NA; len: 11; abundance: NA; j_gene: TRBJ2-7; v_gene: TRBV28; CDR3aa: CASSSNYEQYF; CDR3nt: TGTGCCAGCAGTTCAAACTACGAGCAGTACTTC
d_gene: TRBD2; len: 15; abundance: NA; j_gene: TRBJ2-1; v_gene: TRBV9; CDR3aa: CASSVFSGSGGEQFF; CDR3nt: TGTGCCAGCAGCGTATTTAGCGGGAGCGGGGGTGAGCAGTTCTTC
d_gene: TRBD1; len: 16; abundance: NA; j_gene: TRBJ1-4; v_gene: TRBV7-9; CDR3aa: CASSGRTGKTNEKLFF; CDR3nt: TGTGCCAGCAGCGGCCGGACAGGCAAAACTAATGAAAAACTGTTTTTT
d_gene: NA; len: 17; abundance: NA; j_gene: TRBJ2-1; v_gene: TRBV7-9; CDR3aa: CASSLPRAGVFYNEQFF; CDR3nt: TGTGCCAGCAGCTTACCCCGGGCAGGGGTATTCTACAATGAGCAGTTCTTC
d_gene: NA; len: 15; abundance: NA; j_gene: TRBJ1-1; v_gene: TRBV5-1; CDR3aa: CASSLAGASGTEAFF; CDR3nt: TGCGCCAGCAGCTTGGCCGGGGCGTCGGGTACTGAAGCTTTCTTT
d_gene: TRBD1; len: 14; abundance: NA; j_gene: TRBJ2-7; v_gene: TRBV19; CDR3aa: CASSLTYRGNEQYF; CDR3nt: TGTGCCAGTAGTCTCACCTACAGGGGCAACGAGCAGTACTTC
d_gene: NA; len: 13; abundance: once; j_gene: TRBJ1-2; v_gene: TRBV6-5; CDR3aa: CASERGATFGYTF; CDR3nt: TGTGCCAGCGAACGGGGGGCGACGTTTGGCTACACCTTC
d_gene: TRBD2; len: 19; abundance: NA; j_gene: TRBJ2-3; v_gene: TRBV5-4; CDR3aa: CASSKRTSGGAYSTDTQYF; CDR3nt: TGTGCCAGCAGCAAAAGGACTAGCGGGGGAGCCTATAGCACAGATACGCAGTATTTT
d_gene: NA; len: 16; abundance: NA; j_gene: TRBJ2-7; v_gene: TRBV14; CDR3aa: CASSGLLRDSLYEQYF; CDR3nt: TGTGCCAGCAGCGGCCTCCTCCGGGACTCACTCTACGAGCAGTACTTC
d_gene: NA; len: 16; abundance: NA; j_gene: TRBJ1-6; v_gene: TRBV4-1; CDR3aa: CASSHPYRDRNSPLHF; CDR3nt: TGCGCCAGCAGCCACCCTTACAGGGACCGCAATTCACCCCTCCACTTT
d_gene: NA; len: 15; abundance: NA; j_gene: TRBJ2-1; v_gene: TRBV5-1; CDR3aa: CASSRGDPGPDEQFF; CDR3nt: TGCGCCAGCAGCCGAGGGGACCCGGGGCCCGATGAGCAGTTCTTC
d_gene: NA; len: 14; abundance: NA; j_gene: TRBJ1-1; v_gene: TRBV7-9; CDR3aa: CASSFGQYNTEAFF; CDR3nt: TGTGCCAGCAGCTTTGGACAGTACAACACTGAAGCTTTCTTT
d_gene: NA; len: 14; abundance: few; j_gene: TRBJ1-2; v_gene: TRBV28; CDR3aa: CASSPPGRDYGYTF; CDR3nt: TGTGCCAGCAGTCCCCCCGGGCGAGATTATGGCTACACCTTC
d_gene: NA; len: 12; abundance: NA; j_gene: TRBJ1-2; v_gene: TRBV30; CDR3aa: CAWSFSVYGYTF; CDR3nt: TGTGCCTGGAGTTTTTCGGTTTATGGCTACACCTTC
d_gene: TRBD1; len: 14; abundance: NA; j_gene: TRBJ1-1; v_gene: TRBV5-8; CDR3aa: CASSPRDSHTEAFF; CDR3nt: TGTGCCAGCAGCCCTAGGGACAGCCACACTGAAGCTTTCTTT
d_gene: NA; len: 11; abundance: NA; j_gene: TRBJ2-5; v_gene: TRBV5-3; CDR3aa: CASSLMETQYF; CDR3nt: TGTGCCAGCAGCTTGATGGAGACCCAGTACTTC
d_gene: NA; len: 12; abundance: NA; j_gene: TRBJ1-1; v_gene: TRBV19; CDR3aa: CASSTANTEAFF; CDR3nt: TGTGCCAGTAGTACAGCGAACACTGAAGCTTTCTTT
d_gene: TRBD2; len: 17; abundance: NA; j_gene: TRBJ2-7; v_gene: TRBV28; CDR3aa: CASSFWDLAGGTYEQYF; CDR3nt: TGTGCCAGCAGTTTTTGGGATCTAGCGGGAGGGACCTACGAGCAGTACTTC
d_gene: NA; len: 13; abundance: NA; j_gene: TRBJ2-2; v_gene: TRBV5-1; CDR3aa: CASSLRETGELFF; CDR3nt: TGCGCCAGCAGCTTGAGGGAGACCGGGGAGCTGTTTTTT
d_gene: NA; len: 14; abundance: NA; j_gene: TRBJ2-5; v_gene: TRBV6-6; CDR3aa: CASSRDRLQETQYF; CDR3nt: TGTGCCAGCAGCCGTGACAGGCTCCAAGAGACCCAGTACTTC
d_gene: TRBD1; len: 15; abundance: NA; j_gene: TRBJ2-7; v_gene: TRBV7-9; CDR3aa: CASSPGQGVLYEQYF; CDR3nt: TGTGCCAGCAGCCCTGGACAGGGGGTGTTATACGAGCAGTACTTC
d_gene: TRBD1; len: 13; abundance: NA; j_gene: TRBJ1-6; v_gene: TRBV7-2; CDR3aa: CASSTRTGRTLHF; CDR3nt: TGTGCCAGCAGCACTCGGACAGGTCGGACCCTCCACTTT
d_gene: NA; len: 12; abundance: NA; j_gene: TRBJ2-2; v_gene: TRBV10-1; CDR3aa: CASSPYGGELFF; CDR3nt: TGCGCCAGCAGTCCCTACGGCGGGGAGCTGTTTTTT